One sample yielded the 3 T cell receptor beta chains listed below, sequenced in a study of T cell responses to AZD1222 COVID-19 vaccine. The assay was immunoSEQ multiplex PCR, and TCRdb's table has in-frame clones only and misses some. The table records 130,000 to 150,000 clones, roughly 89% of them present only once. The source was peripheral blood, collected on day 0 of AZD1222 vaccination. Source of these receptors: an adult in good health.

The rearrangement links TRBV3-1 (or the pseudogene TRBV3-2) to TRBJ1-6; D not certain. This CDR3 comprises 12 residues. Germline V lookup: CDR1 LGHDT, CDR2 YNNKEL (reference sequence). V gave up 2 bases and J gave up 7 bases, with 3 bases separating them. The CDR3 bases are TGTGCCAGCAGCCAAACGAATTCACCCCTCCACTTT. Amino acids: CASSQTNSPLHF.

A single count supports this clone. The chain recombines TRBV5-4 with TRBJ2-7; 8 bases align to TRBD1. CDR1 SGHNT and CDR2 YYREEE come from the germline V gene (reference sequence). The CDR3 sequence is 14 residues long. V gave up 7 bases and J gave up 2 bases; unmatched junction bases: 8. This chain's CDR3 is CASRDRGDTYEQYF. The CDR3, as DNA: TGTGCCAGCCGCGACAGGGGAGACACCTACGAGCAGTACTTC.

The rearrangement links TRBV5-5 to TRBJ2-3; TRBD2 might be the D (5 bases). This CDR3 contains 15 residues. Trimming pared 4 bases from V and 6 bases from J, leaving 18 bases between. CDR1 and CDR2 from the germline V gene are SGHKS and YYEKEE (reference sequence). The CDR3 DNA follows: TGTGCCAGCAGCCGCCGGGATCCTTTAACGGATACGCAGTATTTT. Translation gives CASSRRDPLTDTQYF.